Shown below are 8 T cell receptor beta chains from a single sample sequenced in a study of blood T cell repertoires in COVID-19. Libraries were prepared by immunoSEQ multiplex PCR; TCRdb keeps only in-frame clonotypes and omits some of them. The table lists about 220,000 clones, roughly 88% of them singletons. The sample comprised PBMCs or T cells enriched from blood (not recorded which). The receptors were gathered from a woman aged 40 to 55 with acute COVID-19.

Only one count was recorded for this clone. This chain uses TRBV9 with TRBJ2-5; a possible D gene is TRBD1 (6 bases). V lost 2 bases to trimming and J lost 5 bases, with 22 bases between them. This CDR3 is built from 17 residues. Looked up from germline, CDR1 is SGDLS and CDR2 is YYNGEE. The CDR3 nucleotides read TGTGCCAGCAGCGTGTCTTCAGGGGTCAGCTTGTCGGAGACCCAGTACTTC. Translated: CASSVSSGVSLSETQYF.

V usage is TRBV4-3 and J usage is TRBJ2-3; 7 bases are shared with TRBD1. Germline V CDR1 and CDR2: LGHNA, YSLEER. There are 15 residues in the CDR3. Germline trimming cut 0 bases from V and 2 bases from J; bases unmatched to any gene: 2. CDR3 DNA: TGCGCCAGCAGCCAAGAAGGACAGGCCACAGATACGCAGTATTTT. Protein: CASSQEGQATDTQYF.

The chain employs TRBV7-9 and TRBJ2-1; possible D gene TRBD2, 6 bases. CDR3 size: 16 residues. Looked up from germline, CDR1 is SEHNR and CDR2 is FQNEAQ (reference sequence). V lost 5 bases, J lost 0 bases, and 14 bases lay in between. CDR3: CASSLVAGSSYNEQFF. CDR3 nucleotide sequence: TGTGCCAGCAGCCTTGTGGCGGGGAGCTCCTACAATGAGCAGTTCTTC.

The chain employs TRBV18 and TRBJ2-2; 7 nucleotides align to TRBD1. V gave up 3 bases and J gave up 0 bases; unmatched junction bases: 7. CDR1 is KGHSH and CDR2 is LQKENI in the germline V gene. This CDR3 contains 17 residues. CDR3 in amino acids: CASSPFPGTANTGELFF. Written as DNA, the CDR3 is TGTGCCAGCTCACCTTTCCCCGGGACAGCGAACACCGGGGAGCTGTTTTTT.

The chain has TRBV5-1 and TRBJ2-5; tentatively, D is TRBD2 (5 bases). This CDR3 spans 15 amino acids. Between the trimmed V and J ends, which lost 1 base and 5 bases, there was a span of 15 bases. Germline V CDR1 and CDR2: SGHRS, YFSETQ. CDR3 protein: CASSLLERSWETQYF. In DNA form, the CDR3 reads TGCGCCAGCAGCTTGCTAGAGCGGTCCTGGGAGACCCAGTACTTC.

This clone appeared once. The CDR3: CAILLPGHKVEKLFF. In DNA form, the CDR3 reads TGTGCCATCCTGTTACCGGGACATAAGGTTGAAAAACTGTTTTTT. V and J are TRBV10-3 and TRBJ1-4, with D perhaps matching TRBD1 (6 bases). CDR3 length: 15 residues. V lost 8 bases, J lost 7 bases, and 20 bases lay in between. Germline lookup yields CDR1 ENHRY and CDR2 SYGVKD.

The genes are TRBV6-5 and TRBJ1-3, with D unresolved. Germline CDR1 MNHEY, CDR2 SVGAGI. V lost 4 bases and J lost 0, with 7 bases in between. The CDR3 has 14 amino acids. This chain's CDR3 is CASSFGGSGNTIYF. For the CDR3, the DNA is TGTGCCAGCAGTTTCGGTGGCTCTGGAAACACCATATATTTT.

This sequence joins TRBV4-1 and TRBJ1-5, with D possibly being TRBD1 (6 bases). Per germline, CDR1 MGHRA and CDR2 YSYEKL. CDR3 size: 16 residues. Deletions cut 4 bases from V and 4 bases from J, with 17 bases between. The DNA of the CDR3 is TGCGCCAGCAGCCCCAAGGGGGATGTTAGAAATCAGCCCCAGCATTTT. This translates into CASSPKGDVRNQPQHF.